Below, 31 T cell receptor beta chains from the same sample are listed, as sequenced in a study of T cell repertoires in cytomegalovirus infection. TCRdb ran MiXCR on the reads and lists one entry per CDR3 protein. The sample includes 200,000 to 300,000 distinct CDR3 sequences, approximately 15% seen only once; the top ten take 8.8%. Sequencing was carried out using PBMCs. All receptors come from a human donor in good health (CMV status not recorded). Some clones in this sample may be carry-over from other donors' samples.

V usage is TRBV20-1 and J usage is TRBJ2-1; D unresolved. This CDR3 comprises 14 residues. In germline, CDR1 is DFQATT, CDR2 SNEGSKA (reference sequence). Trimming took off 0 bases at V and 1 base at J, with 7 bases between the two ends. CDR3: CSARDSSSYNEQFF. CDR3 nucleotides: TGCAGTGCTAGAGACTCGTCGTCCTACAATGAGCAGTTCTTC.

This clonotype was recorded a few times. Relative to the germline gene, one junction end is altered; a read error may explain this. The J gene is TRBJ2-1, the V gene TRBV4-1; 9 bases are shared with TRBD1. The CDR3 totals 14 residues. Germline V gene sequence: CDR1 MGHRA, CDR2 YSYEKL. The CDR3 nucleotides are TGTGCCAGCAGCCAGGACAGGGGCCGGAATGAGCAGTTCTTC. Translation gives CASSQDRGRNEQFF.

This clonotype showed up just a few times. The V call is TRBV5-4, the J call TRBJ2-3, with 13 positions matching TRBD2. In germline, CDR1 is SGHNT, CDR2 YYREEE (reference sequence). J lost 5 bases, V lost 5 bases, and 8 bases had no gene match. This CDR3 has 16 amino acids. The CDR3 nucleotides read TGTGCCAGCAGACCCGGACTAGCGGGAGAGGAAGATACGCAGTATTTT. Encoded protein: CASRPGLAGEEDTQYF.

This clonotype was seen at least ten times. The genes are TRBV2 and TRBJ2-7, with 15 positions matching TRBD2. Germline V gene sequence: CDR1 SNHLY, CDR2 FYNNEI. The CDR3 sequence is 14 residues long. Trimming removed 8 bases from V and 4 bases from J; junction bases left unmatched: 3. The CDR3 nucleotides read TGTGCCAGCCTGGGGACTAGCGGGGGGTACGAGCAGTACTTC. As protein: CASLGTSGGYEQYF.

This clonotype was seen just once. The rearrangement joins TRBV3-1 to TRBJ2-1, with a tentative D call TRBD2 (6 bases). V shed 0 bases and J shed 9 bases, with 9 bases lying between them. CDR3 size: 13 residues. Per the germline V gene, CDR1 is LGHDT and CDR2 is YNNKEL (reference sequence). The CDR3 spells CASSQDDGSEQFF. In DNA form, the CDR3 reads TGTGCCAGCAGCCAAGATGACGGGAGTGAGCAGTTCTTC.

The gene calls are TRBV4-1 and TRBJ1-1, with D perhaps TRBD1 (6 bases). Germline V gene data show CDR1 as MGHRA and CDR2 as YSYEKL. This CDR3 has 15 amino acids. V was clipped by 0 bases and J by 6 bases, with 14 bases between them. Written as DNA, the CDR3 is TGCGCCAGCAGCCAAGATACAGGGATGGCCGCTGAAGCTTTCTTT. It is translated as CASSQDTGMAAEAFF.

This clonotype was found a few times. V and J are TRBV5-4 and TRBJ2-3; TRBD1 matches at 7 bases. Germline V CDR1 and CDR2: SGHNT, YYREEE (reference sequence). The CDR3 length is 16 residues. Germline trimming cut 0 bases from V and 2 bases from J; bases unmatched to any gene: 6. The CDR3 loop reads CASSLVTGVPTDTQYF. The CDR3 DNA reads TGTGCCAGCAGCTTGGTAACAGGGGTCCCCACAGATACGCAGTATTTT.

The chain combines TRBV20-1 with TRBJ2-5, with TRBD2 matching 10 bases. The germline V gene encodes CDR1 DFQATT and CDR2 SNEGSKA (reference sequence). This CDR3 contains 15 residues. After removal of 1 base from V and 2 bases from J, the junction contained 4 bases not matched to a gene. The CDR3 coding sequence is TGCAGTGCTAGAGTTCTAGCGGGAGCGCAAGAGACCCAGTACTTC. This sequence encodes CSARVLAGAQETQYF.

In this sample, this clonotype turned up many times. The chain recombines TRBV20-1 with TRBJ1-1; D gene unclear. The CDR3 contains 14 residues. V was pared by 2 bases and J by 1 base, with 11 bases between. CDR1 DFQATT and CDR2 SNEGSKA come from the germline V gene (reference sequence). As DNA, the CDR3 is TGCAGTGCTAGATTGGCGTCGGGGAACACTGAAGCTTTCTTT. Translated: CSARLASGNTEAFF.

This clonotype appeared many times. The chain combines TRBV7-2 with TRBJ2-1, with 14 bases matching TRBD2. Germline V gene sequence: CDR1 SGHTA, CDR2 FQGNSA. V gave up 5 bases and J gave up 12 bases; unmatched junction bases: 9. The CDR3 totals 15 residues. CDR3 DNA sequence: TGTGCCAGCAGCACTCGACTAGCGGGAGGGTATGGGCAGTTCTTC. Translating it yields CASSTRLAGGYGQFF.

The CDR3 reads CASALGGSSTDTQYF. CDR3 DNA sequence: TGTGCCAGCGCTCTGGGGGGCAGCAGCACAGATACGCAGTATTTT. This rearrangement joins TRBV6-5 to TRBJ2-3, with D perhaps matching TRBD1 or TRBD2 (6 bases each). Germline loops: CDR1 MNHEY, CDR2 SVGAGI. Trimming shortened V by 8 bases and J by 0 bases, and 15 bases separated the two germline ends. The CDR3 covers 15 residues.

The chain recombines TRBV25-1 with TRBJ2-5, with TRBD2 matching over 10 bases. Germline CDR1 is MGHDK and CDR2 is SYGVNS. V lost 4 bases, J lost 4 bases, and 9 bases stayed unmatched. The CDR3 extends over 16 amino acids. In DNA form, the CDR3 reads TGTGCCAGCAGTGTTCAGCGGGGGGGCCTTGGAGAGACCCAGTACTTC. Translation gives CASSVQRGGLGETQYF. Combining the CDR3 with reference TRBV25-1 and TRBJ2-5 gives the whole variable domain EADIYQTPRYLVIGTGKKITLECSQTMGHDKMYWYQQDPGMELHLIHYSYGVNSTEKGDLSSESTVSRIRTEHFPLTLESARPSHTSQYLCASSVQRGGLGETQYFGPGTRLLVL.

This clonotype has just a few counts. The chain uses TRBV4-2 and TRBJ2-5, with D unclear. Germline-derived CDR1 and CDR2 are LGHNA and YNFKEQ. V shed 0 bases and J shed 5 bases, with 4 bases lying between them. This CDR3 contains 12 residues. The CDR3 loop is CASSQEFETQYF. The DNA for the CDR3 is TGTGCCAGCAGCCAAGAATTTGAGACCCAGTACTTC.

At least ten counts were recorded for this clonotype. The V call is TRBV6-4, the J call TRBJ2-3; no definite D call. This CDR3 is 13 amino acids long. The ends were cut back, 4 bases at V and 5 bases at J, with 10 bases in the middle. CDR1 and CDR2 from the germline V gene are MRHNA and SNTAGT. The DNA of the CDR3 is TGTGCCAGCAGTGCCACCTCCGGAGATACGCAGTATTTT. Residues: CASSATSGDTQYF.

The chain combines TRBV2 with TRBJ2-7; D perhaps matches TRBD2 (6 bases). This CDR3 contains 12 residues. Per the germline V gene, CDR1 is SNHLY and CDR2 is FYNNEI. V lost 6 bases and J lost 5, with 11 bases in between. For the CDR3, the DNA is TGTGCCAGCAGAATTGGGGGGAACGAGCAGTACTTC. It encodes CASRIGGNEQYF.

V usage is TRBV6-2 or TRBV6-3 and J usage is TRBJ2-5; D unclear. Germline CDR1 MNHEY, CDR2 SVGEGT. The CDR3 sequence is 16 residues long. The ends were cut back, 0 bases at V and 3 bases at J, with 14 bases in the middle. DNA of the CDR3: TGTGCCAGCAGTTACTCGAAAGTCTCCCCGAAAGAGACCCAGTACTTC. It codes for CASSYSKVSPKETQYF.

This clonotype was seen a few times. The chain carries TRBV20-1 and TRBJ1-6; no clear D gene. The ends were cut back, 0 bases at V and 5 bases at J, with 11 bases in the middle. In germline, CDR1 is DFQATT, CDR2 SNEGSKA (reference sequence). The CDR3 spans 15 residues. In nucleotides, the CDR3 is TGCAGTGCTAGAGATCTTTCGGTAGATAATTCACCCCTCCACTTT. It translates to CSARDLSVDNSPLHF.

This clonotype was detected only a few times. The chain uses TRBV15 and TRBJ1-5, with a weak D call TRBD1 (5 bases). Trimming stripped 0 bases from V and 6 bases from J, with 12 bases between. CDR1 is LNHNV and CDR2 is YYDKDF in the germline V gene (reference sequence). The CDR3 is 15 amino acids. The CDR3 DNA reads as TGTGCCACCAGCAGAGATGGGTGGGGGGGTCAGCCCCAGCATTTT. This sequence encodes CATSRDGWGGQPQHF. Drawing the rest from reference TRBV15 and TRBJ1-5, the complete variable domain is DAMVIQNPRYQVTQFGKPVTLSCSQTLNHNVMYWYQQKSSQAPKLLFHYYDKDFNNEADTPDNFQSRRPNTSFCFLDIRSPGLGDTAMYLCATSRDGWGGQPQHFGDGTRLSIL.

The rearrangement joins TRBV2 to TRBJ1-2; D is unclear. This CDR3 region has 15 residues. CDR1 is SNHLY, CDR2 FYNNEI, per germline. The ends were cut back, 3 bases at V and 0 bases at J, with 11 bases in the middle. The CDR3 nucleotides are TGTGCCAGCAGTGATTACGTTCAAGCTAACTATGGCTACACCTTC. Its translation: CASSDYVQANYGYTF.

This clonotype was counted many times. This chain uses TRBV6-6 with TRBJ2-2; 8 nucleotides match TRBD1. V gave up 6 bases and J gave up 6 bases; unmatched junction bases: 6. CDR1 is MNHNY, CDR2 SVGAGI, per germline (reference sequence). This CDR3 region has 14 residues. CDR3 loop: CASRDQGASGELFF. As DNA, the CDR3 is TGTGCCAGCAGAGACCAGGGGGCGTCCGGGGAGCTGTTTTTT.

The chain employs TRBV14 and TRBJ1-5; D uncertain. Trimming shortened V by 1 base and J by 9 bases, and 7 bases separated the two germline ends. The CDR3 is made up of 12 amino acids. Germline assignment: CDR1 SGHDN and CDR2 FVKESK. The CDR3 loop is CASSQGSSPQHF. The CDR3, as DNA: TGTGCCAGCAGCCAAGGGAGCTCGCCCCAGCATTTT.

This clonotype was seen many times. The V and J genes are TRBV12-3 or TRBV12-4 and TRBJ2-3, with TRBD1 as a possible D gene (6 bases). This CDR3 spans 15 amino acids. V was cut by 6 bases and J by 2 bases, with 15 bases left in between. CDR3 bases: TGTGCCAGCAGACGAATGGACAGCGACACAGATACGCAGTATTTT. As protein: CASRRMDSDTDTQYF.

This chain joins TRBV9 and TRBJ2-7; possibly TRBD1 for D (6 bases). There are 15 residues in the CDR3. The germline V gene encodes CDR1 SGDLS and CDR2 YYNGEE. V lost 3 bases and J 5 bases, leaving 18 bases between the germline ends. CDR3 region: CASSDEPRGIDEQYF. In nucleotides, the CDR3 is TGTGCCAGCAGCGACGAACCCAGGGGAATCGACGAGCAGTACTTC.

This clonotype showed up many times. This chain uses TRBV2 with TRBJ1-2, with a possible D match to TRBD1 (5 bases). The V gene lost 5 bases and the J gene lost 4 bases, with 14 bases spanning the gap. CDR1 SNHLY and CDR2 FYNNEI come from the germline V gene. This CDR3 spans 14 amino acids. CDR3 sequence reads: CASSSGELGYGYTF. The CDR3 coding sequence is TGTGCCAGCAGTTCGGGGGAACTGGGCTATGGCTACACCTTC.

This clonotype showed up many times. The CDR3 coding sequence is TGTGCCAGCAGTTTATTGGGGCTCGGGGGGAATGAAAAACTGTTTTTT. Translation gives CASSLLGLGGNEKLFF. V is TRBV28 and J is TRBJ1-4; perhaps TRBD1 as D (5 bases). Germline-derived CDR1 and CDR2 are MDHEN and SYDVKM. The CDR3 totals 16 residues. V was pared by 1 base and J by 5 bases, with 14 bases between.

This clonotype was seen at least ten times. The CDR3 loop reads CASSLSGGARNEQFF. The CDR3 region has the DNA TGTGCCAGCAGTTTGAGCGGGGGGGCTAGGAATGAGCAGTTCTTC. The gene calls are TRBV6-5 and TRBJ2-1; 10 nucleotides agree with TRBD2. The trim removed 4 bases at V and 7 bases at J, leaving 7 bases unmatched. Germline CDR1 is MNHEY and CDR2 is SVGAGI. This CDR3 is built from 15 residues.

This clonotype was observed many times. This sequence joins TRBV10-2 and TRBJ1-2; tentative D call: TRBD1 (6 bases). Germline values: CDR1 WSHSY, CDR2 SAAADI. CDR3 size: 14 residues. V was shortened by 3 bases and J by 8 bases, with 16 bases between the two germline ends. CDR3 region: CASSDYSDRRGYTF. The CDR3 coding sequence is TGCGCCAGCAGTGACTATTCGGACAGAAGAGGCTACACCTTC.

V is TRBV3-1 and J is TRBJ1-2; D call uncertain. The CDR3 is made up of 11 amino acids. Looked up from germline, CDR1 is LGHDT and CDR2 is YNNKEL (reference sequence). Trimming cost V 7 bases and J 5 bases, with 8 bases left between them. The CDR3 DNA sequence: TGTGCCAGCAAAGAGGGATATGGCTACACCTTC. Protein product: CASKEGYGYTF.

This CDR3 reads CSASKGAGGANVLTF. The CDR3 nucleotides are TGCAGTGCTAGTAAGGGGGCGGGAGGGGCCAACGTCCTGACTTTC. This rearrangement joins TRBV20-1 to TRBJ2-6; D possibly corresponds to TRBD1 (7 bases). The V end was cut by 3 bases, the J end by 4 bases, with 13 bases between. In germline, CDR1 is DFQATT, CDR2 SNEGSKA (reference sequence). The CDR3 has 15 residues.

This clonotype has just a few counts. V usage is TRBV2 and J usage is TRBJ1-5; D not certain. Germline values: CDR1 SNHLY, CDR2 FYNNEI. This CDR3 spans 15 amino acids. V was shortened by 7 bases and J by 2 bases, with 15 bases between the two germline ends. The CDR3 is CASTQSLGGNQPQHF. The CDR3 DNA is TGTGCCAGCACCCAGTCCTTGGGCGGCAATCAGCCCCAGCATTTT.

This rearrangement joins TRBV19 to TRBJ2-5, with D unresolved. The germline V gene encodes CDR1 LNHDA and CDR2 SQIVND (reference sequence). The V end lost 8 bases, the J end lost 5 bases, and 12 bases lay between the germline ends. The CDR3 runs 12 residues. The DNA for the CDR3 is TGTGCCAGTCGAGGCCTTTCGGAGACCCAGTACTTC. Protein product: CASRGLSETQYF.